This T cell receptor (beta chain) was identified during a study of long-term antiretroviral therapy in people with HIV. Germline loops: CDR1 LGHNT, CDR2 FRNRAP. V lost 3 bases to trimming and J lost 6 bases; unmatched junction nucleotides: 20. This CDR3 is 20 amino acids long. A v3.0 immunoSEQ assay was performed at survey level. Sequencing efforts were directed toward about 35,000-50,000 T-cell genomes per sample. This table comes from immunoSEQ multiplex PCR, and its TCRdb copy is limited to in-frame clones, with some not included. The sample has approximately 26,000 clones, 84% seen once; the top ten hold 6.2%. A word on this clone: What it recognizes is unknown.

Findings and limits, study-wide: Blood draws took place between 2004 and 2017 and possibly involved older ART regimens.

Samples held roughly 0.9-10 million cryopreserved PBMC before DNA extraction. The TCR comes from a man between 18 and 29 years old with HIV. The chain uses TRBV12-5 and TRBJ1-2, with TRBD1 identical over 12 bases. Material: unsorted PBMCs, obtained 0.4 years after starting antiretroviral therapy. The CDR3 loop reads CASGFALRDRGHSQGDGYTF. In nucleotides, the CDR3 is TGTGCTAGTGGTTTCGCCCTCCGGGACAGGGGGCACTCGCAGGGGGATGGCTACACCTTC.